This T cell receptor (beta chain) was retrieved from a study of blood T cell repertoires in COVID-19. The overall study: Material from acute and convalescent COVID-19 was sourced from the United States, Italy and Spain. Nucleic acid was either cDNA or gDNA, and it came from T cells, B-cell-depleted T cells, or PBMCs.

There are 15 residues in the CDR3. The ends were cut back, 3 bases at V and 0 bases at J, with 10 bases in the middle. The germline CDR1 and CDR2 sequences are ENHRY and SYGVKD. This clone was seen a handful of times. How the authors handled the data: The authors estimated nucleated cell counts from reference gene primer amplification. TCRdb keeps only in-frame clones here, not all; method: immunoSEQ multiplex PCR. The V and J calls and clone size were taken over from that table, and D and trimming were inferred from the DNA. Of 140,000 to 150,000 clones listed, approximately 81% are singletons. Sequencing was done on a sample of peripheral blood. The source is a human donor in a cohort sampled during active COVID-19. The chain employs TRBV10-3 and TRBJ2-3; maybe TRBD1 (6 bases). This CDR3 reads CAISEWGHSTDTQYF. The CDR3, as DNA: TGTGCCATCAGTGAATGGGGACATAGCACAGATACGCAGTATTTT.